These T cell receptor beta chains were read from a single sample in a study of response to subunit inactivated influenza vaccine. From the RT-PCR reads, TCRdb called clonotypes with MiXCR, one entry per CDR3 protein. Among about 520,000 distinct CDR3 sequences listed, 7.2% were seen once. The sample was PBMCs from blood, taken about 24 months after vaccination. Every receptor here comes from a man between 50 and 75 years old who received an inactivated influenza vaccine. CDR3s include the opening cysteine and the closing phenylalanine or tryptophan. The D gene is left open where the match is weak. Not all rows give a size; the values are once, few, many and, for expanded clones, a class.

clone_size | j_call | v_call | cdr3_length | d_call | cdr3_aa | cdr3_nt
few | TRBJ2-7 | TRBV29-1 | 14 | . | CSVRDGSGAYEQYF | TGCAGCGTTAGGGACGGTAGTGGCGCCTACGAGCAGTACTTC
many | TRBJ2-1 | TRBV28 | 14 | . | CASRWGQPNNEQFF | TGTGCCAGCCGCTGGGGGCAACCAAACAATGAGCAGTTCTTC
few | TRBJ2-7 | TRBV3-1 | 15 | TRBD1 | CASSPGTGPSYEQYF | TGTGCCAGCAGCCCAGGGACAGGGCCTTCCTACGAGCAGTACTTC
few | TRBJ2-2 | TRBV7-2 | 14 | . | CASSFGQWSGELFF | TGTGCCAGCAGCTTCGGCCAGTGGTCCGGGGAGCTGTTTTTT
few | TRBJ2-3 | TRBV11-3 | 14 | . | CASTGGAQGDTQYF | TGTGCCAGCACCGGGGGAGCCCAAGGAGATACGCAGTATTTT
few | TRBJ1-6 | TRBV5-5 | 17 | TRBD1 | CASSLTHRGPIDSPLHF | TGTGCCAGCAGCTTGACCCACAGGGGACCCATAGATTCACCCCTCCACTTT
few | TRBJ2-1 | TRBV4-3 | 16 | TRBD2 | CASSQVGAGGFNEQFF | TGCGCCAGCAGCCAAGTTGGAGCGGGGGGTTTCAATGAGCAGTTCTTC
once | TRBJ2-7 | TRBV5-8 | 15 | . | CASSLGAGSHYEQYF | TGTGCCAGCAGCTTGGGGGCAGGGTCCCACTACGAGCAGTACTTC
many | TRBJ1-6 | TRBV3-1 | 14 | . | CASSPGGSFGPLHF | TGTGCCAGCAGCCCTGGTGGCTCATTCGGACCCCTCCACTTT
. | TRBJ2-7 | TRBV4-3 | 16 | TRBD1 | CASSQDYHGRGYEQYF | TGCGCCAGCAGCCAAGATTATCACGGCAGGGGGTACGAGCAGTACTTC
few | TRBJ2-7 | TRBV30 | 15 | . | CAWSVSGSSPYEQYF | TGTGCCTGGAGTGTAAGTGGGAGCAGCCCCTACGAGCAGTACTTC
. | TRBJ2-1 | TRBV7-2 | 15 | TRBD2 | CASSLVGGGLNEQFF | TGTGCCAGCAGCTTAGTCGGCGGGGGGCTTAATGAGCAGTTCTTC
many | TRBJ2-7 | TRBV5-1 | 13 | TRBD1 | CASSTGQGYEQYF | TGCGCCAGCAGCACCGGACAGGGGTACGAGCAGTACTTC
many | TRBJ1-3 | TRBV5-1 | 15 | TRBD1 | CASSLQGATGNTIYF | TGCGCCAGCAGCTTGCAGGGGGCGACGGGAAACACCATATATTTT
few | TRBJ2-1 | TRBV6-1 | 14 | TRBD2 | CASSPGLGLAVEFF | TGTGCCAGCAGCCCCGGATTGGGACTAGCGGTTGAGTTCTTC
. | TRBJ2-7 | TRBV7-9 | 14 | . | CASSLAGTLAEQYF | TGTGCCAGCAGCTTGGCAGGGACCCTAGCCGAGCAGTACTTC
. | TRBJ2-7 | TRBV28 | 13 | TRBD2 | CATTSGRAYEQYF | TGTGCCACCACGAGCGGGAGGGCTTACGAGCAGTACTTC
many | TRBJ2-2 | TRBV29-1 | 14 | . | CSVNPGSTTGELFF | TGCAGCGTAAATCCGGGAAGCACCACCGGGGAGCTGTTTTTT